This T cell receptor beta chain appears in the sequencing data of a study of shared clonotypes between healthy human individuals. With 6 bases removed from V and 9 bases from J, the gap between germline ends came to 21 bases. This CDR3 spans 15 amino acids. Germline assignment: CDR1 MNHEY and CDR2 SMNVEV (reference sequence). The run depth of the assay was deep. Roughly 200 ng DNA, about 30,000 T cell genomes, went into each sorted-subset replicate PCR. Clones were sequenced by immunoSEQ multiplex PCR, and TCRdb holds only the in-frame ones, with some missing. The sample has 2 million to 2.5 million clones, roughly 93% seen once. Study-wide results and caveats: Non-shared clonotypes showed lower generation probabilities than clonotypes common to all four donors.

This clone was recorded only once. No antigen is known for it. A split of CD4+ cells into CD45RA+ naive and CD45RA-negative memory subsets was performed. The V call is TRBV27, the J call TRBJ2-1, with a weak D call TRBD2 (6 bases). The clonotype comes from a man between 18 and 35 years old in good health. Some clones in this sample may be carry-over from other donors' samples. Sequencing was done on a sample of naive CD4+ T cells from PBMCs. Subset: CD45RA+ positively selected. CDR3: CASRIISGAQSEQFF. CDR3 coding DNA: TGTGCCAGCAGGATAATTAGCGGCGCCCAGAGTGAGCAGTTCTTC.